This paragraph covers one T cell receptor (beta chain) sequence. The CDR3 loop spans 13 amino acids. From germline, CDR1 is GTSNPN and CDR2 SVGIG (reference sequence). Trimming pared 0 bases from V and 4 bases from J, leaving 9 bases between. This sample stems from a study of T cell changes during pregnancy in multiple sclerosis. Repertoires were generated with immunoSEQ multiplex PCR, while TCRdb's copy carries only in-frame clones and drops some. The sample lists some 70,000 clones, approximately 90% occurring once. This TCR derives from a female donor with multiple sclerosis, enrolled in a pregnancy study. The chain couples TRBV30 to TRBJ1-2; maybe TRBD1 (5 bases). This specimen was peripheral blood, taken in the third trimester of pregnancy. CDR3 DNA: TGTGCCTGGAGTGTAAGGGGAAGCTATGGCTACACCTTC. Translation gives CAWSVRGSYGYTF.